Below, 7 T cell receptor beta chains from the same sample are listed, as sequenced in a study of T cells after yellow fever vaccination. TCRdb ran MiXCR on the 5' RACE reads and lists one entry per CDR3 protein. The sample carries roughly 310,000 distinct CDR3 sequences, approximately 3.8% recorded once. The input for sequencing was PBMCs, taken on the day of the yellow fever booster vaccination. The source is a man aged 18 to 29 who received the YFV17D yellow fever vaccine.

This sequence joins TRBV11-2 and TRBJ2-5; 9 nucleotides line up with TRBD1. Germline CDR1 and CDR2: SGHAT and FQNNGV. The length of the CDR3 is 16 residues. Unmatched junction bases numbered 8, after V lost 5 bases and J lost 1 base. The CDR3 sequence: CASSPDRDRAQETQYF. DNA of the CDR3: TGTGCCAGCAGCCCAGACCGGGACAGGGCCCAAGAGACCCAGTACTTC.

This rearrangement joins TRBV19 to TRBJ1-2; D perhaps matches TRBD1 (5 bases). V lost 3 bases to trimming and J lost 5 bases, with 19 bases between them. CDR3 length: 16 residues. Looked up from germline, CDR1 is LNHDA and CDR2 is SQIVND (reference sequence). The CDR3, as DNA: TGTGCCAGTAGTATTATTGGAGGAGACAGCCTATATGGCTACACCTTC. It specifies CASSIIGGDSLYGYTF.

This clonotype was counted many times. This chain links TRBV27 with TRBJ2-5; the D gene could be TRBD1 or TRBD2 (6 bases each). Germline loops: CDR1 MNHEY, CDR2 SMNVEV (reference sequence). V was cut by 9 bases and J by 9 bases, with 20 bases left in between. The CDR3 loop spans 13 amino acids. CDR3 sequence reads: CASGGWGAGAQYF. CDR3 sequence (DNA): TGTGCCAGTGGAGGGTGGGGGGCTGGGGCCCAGTACTTC.

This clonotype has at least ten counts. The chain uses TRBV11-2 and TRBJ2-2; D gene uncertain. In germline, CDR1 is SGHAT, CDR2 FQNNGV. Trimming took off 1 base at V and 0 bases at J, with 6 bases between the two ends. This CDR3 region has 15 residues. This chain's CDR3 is CASSLVLANTGELFF. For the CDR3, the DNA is TGTGCCAGCAGCTTAGTACTTGCGAACACCGGGGAGCTGTTTTTT.

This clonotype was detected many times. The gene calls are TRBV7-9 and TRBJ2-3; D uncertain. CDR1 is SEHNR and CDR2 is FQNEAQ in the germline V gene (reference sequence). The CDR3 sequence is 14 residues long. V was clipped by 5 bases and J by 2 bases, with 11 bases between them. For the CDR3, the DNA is TGTGCCAGCAGCATGAGGACCTACACAGATACGCAGTATTTT. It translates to CASSMRTYTDTQYF.

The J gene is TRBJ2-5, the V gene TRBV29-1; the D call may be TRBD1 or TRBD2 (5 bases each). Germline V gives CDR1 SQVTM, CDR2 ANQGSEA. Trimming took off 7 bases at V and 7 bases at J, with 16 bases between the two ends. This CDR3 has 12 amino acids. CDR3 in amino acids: CSGGPQEGTQYF. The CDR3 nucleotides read TGCAGCGGGGGACCCCAAGAAGGGACCCAGTACTTC.

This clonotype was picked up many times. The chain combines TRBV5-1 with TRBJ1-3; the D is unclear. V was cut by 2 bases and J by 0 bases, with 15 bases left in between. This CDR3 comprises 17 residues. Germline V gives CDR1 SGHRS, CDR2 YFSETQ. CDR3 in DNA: TGCGCCAGCAGCTTATCCCAGGTCTTTTCCTCTGGAAACACCATATATTTT. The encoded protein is CASSLSQVFSSGNTIYF.